Listed below are T cell receptor beta chains from one sample, sequenced in a study of T cells in Graves' hyperthyroidism and ophthalmopathy. TCRdb reanalysed the multiplex PCR reads using MiXCR and keeps one entry per CDR3 protein. The table has over 700,000 distinct CDR3 sequences, roughly a third seen once. The sample was blood. These receptors all come from a woman aged 40 to 50 with Graves' hyperthyroidism. Both conserved end residues are part of each CDR3. D genes are given only for firm matches. Rows give clone size only sometimes, using once, few, many, or a class for an expanded clone.

D gene: TRBD2; V gene: TRBV7-2; J gene: TRBJ2-5; clone size: -; CDR3 protein: CASSPRSGGPKETQYF; CDR3 DNA: TGTGCCAGCTCGCCACGATCGGGAGGGCCGAAAGAGACCCAGTACTTC
D gene: -; V gene: TRBV5-8; J gene: TRBJ1-5; clone size: few; CDR3 protein: CASSSGLASNQPQHF; CDR3 DNA: TGTGCCAGCAGCTCAGGGTTGGCTAGCAATCAGCCCCAGCATTTT
D gene: -; V gene: TRBV2; J gene: TRBJ2-5; clone size: -; CDR3 protein: CASSPPSEIETQYF; CDR3 DNA: TGTGCCAGCAGCCCCCCTTCCGAGATCGAGACCCAGTACTTC
D gene: -; V gene: TRBV20-1; J gene: TRBJ2-3; clone size: few; CDR3 protein: CSARVDSGTDTQYF; CDR3 DNA: TGCAGTGCTAGGGTAGACTCAGGCACAGATACGCAGTATTTT
D gene: -; V gene: TRBV4-3; J gene: TRBJ2-5; clone size: few; CDR3 protein: CASTRDLGGQETQYF; CDR3 DNA: TGCGCCAGCACCCGAGACCTAGGGGGCCAAGAGACCCAGTACTTC
D gene: -; V gene: TRBV7-2; J gene: TRBJ2-7; clone size: few; CDR3 protein: CASSLAAGLYEQYF; CDR3 DNA: TGTGCCAGCAGCTTGGCCGCGGGGCTCTACGAGCAGTACTTC
D gene: -; V gene: TRBV20-1; J gene: TRBJ1-3; clone size: many; CDR3 protein: CSARMFGSSGNTIYF; CDR3 DNA: TGCAGTGCTAGAATGTTCGGAAGCTCTGGAAACACCATATATTTT
D gene: -; V gene: TRBV6-5; J gene: TRBJ1-5; clone size: few; CDR3 protein: CASRSGLDQPQHF; CDR3 DNA: TGTGCCAGCAGGTCGGGACTTGATCAGCCCCAGCATTTT
D gene: -; V gene: TRBV7-9; J gene: TRBJ1-5; clone size: -; CDR3 protein: CASGLGGPNQPQHF; CDR3 DNA: TGTGCCAGCGGCTTAGGTGGGCCGAATCAGCCCCAGCATTTT
D gene: TRBD1; V gene: TRBV20-1; J gene: TRBJ1-2; clone size: many; CDR3 protein: CSARTTGGSGYTF; CDR3 DNA: TGCAGTGCTAGGACAACAGGGGGATCTGGCTACACCTTC
D gene: -; V gene: TRBV5-1; J gene: TRBJ2-2; clone size: -; CDR3 protein: CASSLVGSPNTGELFF; CDR3 DNA: TGCGCCAGCAGCTTGGTGGGCAGTCCGAACACCGGGGAGCTGTTTTTT
D gene: -; V gene: TRBV28; J gene: TRBJ2-5; clone size: -; CDR3 protein: CASSSARAGETQYF; CDR3 DNA: TGTGCCAGCAGTTCAGCGAGGGCAGGGGAGACCCAGTACTTC
D gene: -; V gene: TRBV5-1; J gene: TRBJ1-1; clone size: -; CDR3 protein: CASSSPVGGHKRVNTEAFF; CDR3 DNA: TGCGCCAGCAGCTCGCCGGTCGGGGGGCATAAAAGGGTGAACACTGAAGCTTTCTTT
D gene: TRBD1; V gene: TRBV5-1; J gene: TRBJ1-2; clone size: many; CDR3 protein: CASSSDRLYGYTF; CDR3 DNA: TGTGCCAGCAGCTCGGACAGGCTCTATGGCTACACCTTC
D gene: -; V gene: TRBV20-1; J gene: TRBJ1-1; clone size: few; CDR3 protein: CSAINDPGNTEAFF; CDR3 DNA: TGCAGTGCTATCAACGATCCGGGAAACACTGAAGCTTTCTTT
D gene: -; V gene: TRBV7-9; J gene: TRBJ1-5; clone size: -; CDR3 protein: CASSQEILGNQPQHF; CDR3 DNA: TGTGCCAGCAGCCAAGAGATTCTGGGGAATCAGCCCCAGCATTTT
D gene: -; V gene: TRBV25-1; J gene: TRBJ2-2; clone size: many; CDR3 protein: CASGGGRKTGELFF; CDR3 DNA: TGTGCCAGCGGGGGCGGGAGAAAGACCGGGGAGCTGTTTTTT
D gene: TRBD1; V gene: TRBV12-3/TRBV12-4; J gene: TRBJ1-3; clone size: -; CDR3 protein: CASSWRTGGNTIYF; CDR3 DNA: TGTGCCAGCAGTTGGAGGACAGGGGGAAACACCATATATTTT
D gene: -; V gene: TRBV7-3; J gene: TRBJ2-1; clone size: -; CDR3 protein: CASSLQASHYNEQFF; CDR3 DNA: TGTGCCAGCAGCTTACAGGCCTCTCACTACAATGAGCAGTTCTTC
D gene: -; V gene: TRBV7-2; J gene: TRBJ1-5; clone size: many; CDR3 protein: CASSLDLGLPNQPQHF; CDR3 DNA: TGTGCCAGCAGCTTAGACTTAGGACTCCCGAATCAGCCCCAGCATTTT
D gene: -; V gene: TRBV11-2; J gene: TRBJ1-2; clone size: -; CDR3 protein: CGSSSPLVGRYGYTF; CDR3 DNA: TGTGGCAGCAGCTCACCTCTCGTGGGTCGCTATGGCTACACCTTC
D gene: -; V gene: TRBV6-5; J gene: TRBJ1-1; clone size: many; CDR3 protein: CATELMGSEAFF; CDR3 DNA: TGTGCCACCGAGCTGATGGGATCTGAAGCTTTCTTT
D gene: TRBD2; V gene: TRBV2; J gene: TRBJ2-5; clone size: -; CDR3 protein: CASSPRGGQYF; CDR3 DNA: TGTGCCAGCAGCCCCCGGGGGGGCCAGTACTTC
D gene: -; V gene: TRBV5-1; J gene: TRBJ2-7; clone size: few; CDR3 protein: CASSFKGDYEQYF; CDR3 DNA: TGCGCCAGCAGCTTCAAGGGGGACTACGAGCAGTACTTC
D gene: -; V gene: TRBV19; J gene: TRBJ1-4; clone size: many; CDR3 protein: CASRDRRNEKLFF; CDR3 DNA: TGTGCCAGTAGGGACCGACGTAATGAAAAACTGTTTTTT
D gene: -; V gene: TRBV7-2; J gene: TRBJ1-1; clone size: many; CDR3 protein: CASSLAQDMNTEAFF; CDR3 DNA: TGTGCCAGCAGCTTAGCTCAGGACATGAACACTGAAGCTTTCTTT
D gene: -; V gene: TRBV6-2/TRBV6-3; J gene: TRBJ2-2; clone size: -; CDR3 protein: CASRIRDRPNTGELFF; CDR3 DNA: TGTGCCAGCAGAATTAGGGACCGACCGAACACCGGGGAGCTGTTTTTT
D gene: TRBD1; V gene: TRBV6-5; J gene: TRBJ1-4; clone size: -; CDR3 protein: CASSSGQGNGEKLFF; CDR3 DNA: TGTGCCAGCAGTTCCGGACAGGGGAATGGTGAAAAACTGTTTTTT
D gene: -; V gene: TRBV6-4; J gene: TRBJ1-2; clone size: many; CDR3 protein: CASSDGPNRGYTF; CDR3 DNA: TGTGCCAGCAGTGACGGGCCCAACAGAGGGTACACCTTC
D gene: TRBD2; V gene: TRBV9; J gene: TRBJ2-1; clone size: -; CDR3 protein: CASSVYTSGNEQFF; CDR3 DNA: TGTGCCAGCAGCGTGTATACTAGCGGCAATGAGCAGTTCTTC
D gene: -; V gene: TRBV7-9; J gene: TRBJ2-7; clone size: few; CDR3 protein: CASSQEFGSLSYEQYF; CDR3 DNA: TGCGCCAGCAGCCAAGAGTTTGGTAGCCTTTCTTACGAGCAGTACTTC
D gene: -; V gene: TRBV4-3; J gene: TRBJ2-6; clone size: few; CDR3 protein: CASSRKSGDSGANVLTF; CDR3 DNA: TGCGCCAGCAGTCGAAAGTCCGGGGACTCTGGGGCCAACGTCCTGACTTTC
D gene: TRBD2; V gene: TRBV12-3/TRBV12-4; J gene: TRBJ2-5; clone size: -; CDR3 protein: CASSLLAATQETQYF; CDR3 DNA: TGTGCCAGCAGTTTACTAGCGGCTACCCAAGAGACCCAGTACTTC
D gene: -; V gene: TRBV19; J gene: TRBJ1-6; clone size: many; CDR3 protein: CASSRDMGYNSPLHF; CDR3 DNA: TGTGCCAGTAGCCGCGACATGGGGTATAATTCACCCCTCCACTTT
D gene: TRBD2; V gene: TRBV4-1; J gene: TRBJ2-5; clone size: few; CDR3 protein: CASSQDRLAGGETQYF; CDR3 DNA: TGCGCCAGCAGCCAAGACCGCCTAGCGGGAGGGGAGACCCAGTACTTC
D gene: -; V gene: TRBV29-1; J gene: TRBJ1-2; clone size: many; CDR3 protein: CSVYEGMRNGYTF; CDR3 DNA: TGCAGCGTGTACGAGGGCATGAGGAATGGCTACACCTTC
D gene: -; V gene: TRBV20-1; J gene: TRBJ1-1; clone size: many; CDR3 protein: CSAPVGGNANTEAFF; CDR3 DNA: TGCAGTGCTCCCGTCGGGGGAAATGCGAACACTGAAGCTTTCTTT